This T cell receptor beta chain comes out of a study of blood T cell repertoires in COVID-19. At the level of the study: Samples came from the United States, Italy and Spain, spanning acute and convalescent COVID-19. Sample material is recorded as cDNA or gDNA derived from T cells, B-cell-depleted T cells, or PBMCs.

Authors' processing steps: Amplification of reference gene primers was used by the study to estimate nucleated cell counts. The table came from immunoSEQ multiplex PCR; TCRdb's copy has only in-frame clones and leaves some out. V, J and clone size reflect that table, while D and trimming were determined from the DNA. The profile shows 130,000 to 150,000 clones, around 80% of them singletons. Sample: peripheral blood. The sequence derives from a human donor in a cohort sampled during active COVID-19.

CDR3 region: CASSTGLHSGNTIYF. CDR3 bases: TGTGCCAGTAGTACCGGACTGCACTCTGGAAACACCATATATTTT. V gene TRBV19 combines with J gene TRBJ1-3; D not certain. V shed 4 bases and J shed 0 bases, with 10 bases lying between them. The CDR3 runs 15 residues. Germline CDR1 and CDR2: LNHDA and SQIVND (reference sequence).